These 22 T cell receptor beta chains were all obtained from the same sample, sequenced in a study of shared clonotypes between healthy human individuals (dated by TCRdb to about 2020). The library was obtained by the immunoSEQ multiplex PCR assay. TCRdb limited this immuneACCESS table to in-frame rearrangements with V and J called. A share of clones is missing; checked studies link under half to unresolved V genes, and the rest is unexplained. The sample includes 2,500,000 or so clones, with 80% to 95% observed a single time. The top ten clonotypes cover 0.37% of the sample. Sequences were obtained from naive CD4+ T cells from PBMCs. This sample's cell subset or site label indicates: CD45RA+ positively selected. The receptors were sampled from a man younger than 30 in good health. Some clones in this sample may be carry-over from other donors' samples.

This sequence joins TRBV13 and TRBJ2-5; D unclear. In germline, CDR1 is PRHDT, CDR2 FYEKMQ (reference sequence). Between the trimmed V and J ends, which lost 0 bases and 1 base, there was a span of 3 bases. The CDR3 has 13 residues. The chain's CDR3 is CASSLGGQETQYF. CDR3 in DNA: TGTGCCAGCAGCTTAGGGGGCCAAGAGACCCAGTACTTC.

The chain combines TRBV19 with TRBJ2-5; 8 bases fit TRBD1. With V trimmed by 5 bases and J by 5 bases, 10 bases remained unmatched. The V gene's germline CDR1 is LNHDA and CDR2 SQIVND (reference sequence). This CDR3 spans 15 amino acids. CDR3 amino acids: CASSPGQGREETQYF. CDR3 nucleotide sequence: TGTGCCAGTAGTCCCGGACAGGGAAGGGAGGAGACCCAGTACTTC.

This clone was recorded only once. The chain couples TRBV18 to TRBJ2-3; 11 nucleotides line up with TRBD2. The CDR3 consists of 19 residues. Germline CDR1 is KGHSH and CDR2 is LQKENI. V was clipped by 3 bases and J by 0 bases; unmatched bases: 11. The CDR3: CASSPQTLGLAGSTDTQYF. CDR3 in DNA: TGTGCCAGCTCACCCCAAACCCTAGGACTAGCGGGCAGCACAGATACGCAGTATTTT.

V and J are TRBV28 and TRBJ1-4; D is ambiguous. The CDR3 is 12 amino acids. CDR1 and CDR2 (germline): MDHEN, SYDVKM. V lost 6 bases to trimming and J lost 8 bases, with 10 bases between them. The CDR3 reads CASRDQREKLFF. DNA of the CDR3: TGTGCCAGCAGAGACCAACGCGAAAAACTGTTTTTT.

The rearrangement links TRBV29-1 to TRBJ2-1; D ambiguous. CDR1 is SQVTM and CDR2 is ANQGSEA in the germline V gene. The germline V and J ends were trimmed by 4 bases and 2 bases, with 12 bases remaining between them. The CDR3 covers 14 residues. The CDR3 DNA follows: TGCAGCGTTGCAGGCAGCGTCCCCTACAATGAGCAGTTCTTC. It codes for CSVAGSVPYNEQFF.

The chain carries TRBV28 and TRBJ1-1; TRBD1 matches 10 bases. The CDR3 loop spans 15 amino acids. The junction had 3 bases not matched to a gene; V was cut back by 5 bases and J by 0 bases. The germline gives CDR1 MDHEN, CDR2 SYDVKM. CDR3 protein: CASSRQGALNTEAFF. CDR3 nucleotide sequence: TGTGCCAGCAGTAGACAGGGGGCTCTGAACACTGAAGCTTTCTTT.

The gene calls are TRBV11-3 and TRBJ1-5; D remains unclear. CDR3 length equals 15 residues. Germline V CDR1 and CDR2: SGHNT, YENEEA. Trimming cost V 3 bases and J 5 bases, with 14 bases left between them. For the CDR3, the DNA is TGTGCCAGCAGCTTGAGTTTGATAGGAGATCAGCCCCAGCATTTT. Translation gives CASSLSLIGDQPQHF.

V gene TRBV4-1 combines with J gene TRBJ1-5, with D unclear. CDR1 MGHRA and CDR2 YSYEKL come from the germline V gene. This CDR3 is 15 amino acids long. Trimming removed 4 bases from V and 6 bases from J, with 16 bases in between. The CDR3 spells CASSPRGGSVQPQHF. DNA of the CDR3: TGCGCCAGCAGCCCCCGTGGAGGGTCGGTTCAGCCCCAGCATTTT.

This chain joins TRBV4-1 and TRBJ2-1; no clear D. The germline CDR1 and CDR2 sequences are MGHRA and YSYEKL. V was shortened by 2 bases and J by 0 bases, with 11 bases between the two germline ends. This CDR3 comprises 16 residues. In DNA, the CDR3 is TGCGCCAGCAGCCAACCCCTAAGGGACTCCTACAATGAGCAGTTCTTC. It translates to CASSQPLRDSYNEQFF.

The rearrangement uses TRBV5-4 and TRBJ2-7; 9 bases map to TRBD1. The CDR3 has 14 amino acids. CDR1 is SGHNT, CDR2 YYREEE, per germline (reference sequence). The junction had 3 bases not matched to a gene; V was cut back by 4 bases and J by 1 base. The CDR3 coding sequence is TGTGCCAGCAGCCCGGACAGGGGATCCTACGAGCAGTACTTC. As protein: CASSPDRGSYEQYF.

This clone was observed a single time. V and J are TRBV28 and TRBJ2-1; D gene uncertain. The CDR3 length is 14 residues. V was pared by 6 bases and J by 15 bases, with 24 bases between. Germline V gene lookup returns CDR1 MDHEN and CDR2 SYDVKM. The CDR3 spells CASRGVIVTEPRFF. The DNA of the CDR3 is TGTGCCAGCAGGGGTGTCATCGTGACCGAGCCCCGGTTCTTC.

CDR3 sequence (DNA): TGCGCCAGCAGCCCCGGGACAGGCATCACTGAAGCTTTCTTT. Its translation: CASSPGTGITEAFF. V is TRBV5-1 and J is TRBJ1-1; 8 bases are shared with TRBD1. The trim removed 4 bases at V and 4 bases at J, leaving 6 bases unmatched. Per the germline V gene, CDR1 is SGHRS and CDR2 is YFSETQ. The CDR3 is 14 amino acids.

This chain connects TRBV5-6 to TRBJ2-5; TRBD2 is a possible D gene (5 bases). Per germline, CDR1 SGHDT and CDR2 YYEEEE. The germline V and J ends were trimmed by 0 bases and 6 bases, with 18 bases remaining between them. CDR3 length: 16 amino acids. CDR3 in amino acids: CASSLGHQVSDQTQYF. CDR3 in DNA: TGTGCCAGCAGCTTGGGCCACCAGGTTAGCGATCAGACCCAGTACTTC.

The chain couples TRBV6-5 to TRBJ2-1, with 15 bases lining up with TRBD2. The CDR3 is made up of 16 amino acids. CDR1 MNHEY and CDR2 SVGAGI come from the germline V gene. The trim removed 4 bases at V and 4 bases at J, leaving 2 bases unmatched. CDR3 coding DNA: TGTGCCAGCAGTTGGACTAGCGGGAGGGAGTACAATGAGCAGTTCTTC. The encoded protein is CASSWTSGREYNEQFF.

DNA for the CDR3: TGTGCCAGCAGCTTAGCGGCAGGGGGGGGGTACACCATATATTTT. This codes for CASSLAAGGGYTIYF. J is TRBJ1-3 and V is TRBV7-2; 7 nucleotides line up with TRBD1. The CDR3 runs to 15 residues. The germline gives CDR1 SGHTA, CDR2 FQGNSA. V lost 0 bases to trimming and J lost 8 bases; unmatched junction nucleotides: 7.

The chain is built from TRBV18 and TRBJ1-1, with D uncertain. Trimming took 0 bases from V and 10 from J, leaving 12 bases between them. This CDR3 comprises 13 residues. Germline CDR1 KGHSH, CDR2 LQKENI. This CDR3 reads CASSPPPGLPAFF. The CDR3 nucleotides read TGTGCCAGCTCACCACCTCCGGGGTTGCCAGCTTTCTTT.

The chain recombines TRBV4-3 with TRBJ2-6; the D gene is possibly TRBD1 (5 bases). The V gene's germline CDR1 is LGHNA and CDR2 YSLEER. Trimming took off 1 base at V and 0 bases at J, with 10 bases between the two ends. The CDR3 runs to 17 residues. The CDR3 is CASSQANRGSGANVLTF. The CDR3 coding sequence is TGCGCCAGCAGCCAAGCGAATAGGGGCTCTGGGGCCAACGTCCTGACTTTC.

As for this clone: This same CDR3 is encoded by further DNA sequences in the sample. CDR3 in DNA: TGTGCCAGCAGCCCCCGAGGGGAAGAGACCCAGTACTTC. It translates to CASSPRGEETQYF. The gene calls are TRBV5-4 and TRBJ2-5, with D perhaps given as TRBD1 or TRBD2 (5 bases each). With 4 bases removed from V and 3 bases from J, the gap between germline ends came to 10 bases. This CDR3 region has 13 residues. CDR1 and CDR2 (germline): SGHNT, YYREEE (reference sequence). Variable domain in full (rest from reference TRBV5-4 and TRBJ2-5): ETGVTQSPTHLIKTRGQQVTLRCSSQSGHNTVSWYQQALGQGPQFIFQYYREEENGRGNFPPRFSGLQFPNYSSELNVNALELDDSALYLCASSPRGEETQYFGPGTRLLVL.

This clone appeared once. This chain uses TRBV28 with TRBJ2-3, with TRBD1 matching over 7 bases. CDR3 length: 15 residues. With V trimmed by 5 bases and J by 4 bases, 9 bases remained unmatched. Germline V gene data show CDR1 as MDHEN and CDR2 as SYDVKM. In DNA form, the CDR3 reads TGTGCCAGCAGTAGAACCGGGACAGTGGCAGATACGCAGTATTTT. Protein sequence: CASSRTGTVADTQYF.

V gene TRBV6-6 combines with J gene TRBJ2-1, with D uncertain. From germline, CDR1 is MNHNY and CDR2 SVGAGI (reference sequence). V dropped 7 bases and J dropped 0 bases, with 7 bases sitting between them. The CDR3 length is 13 residues. DNA of the CDR3: TGTGCCAGCACCGTAAGCTCCTACAATGAGCAGTTCTTC. Residues: CASTVSSYNEQFF.

This chain connects TRBV11-2 to TRBJ1-2; possibly TRBD1 for D (5 bases). Germline-derived CDR1 and CDR2 are SGHAT and FQNNGV. The CDR3 extends over 14 amino acids. The V and J ends lost 0 bases and 8 bases respectively, with 13 bases between them. CDR3 nucleotide sequence: TGTGCCAGCAGCTTAGATCCGGGGACGGGCGGCTACACCTTC. It yields the protein CASSLDPGTGGYTF.

This chain uses TRBV5-1 with TRBJ2-5; the match to TRBD2 covers 9 bases. The CDR3 covers 15 residues. Per the germline V gene, CDR1 is SGHRS and CDR2 is YFSETQ. V dropped 4 bases and J dropped 5; count of bases not matched to a gene: 9. CDR3 DNA sequence: TGCGCCAGCAGCGCACTGGCGGGAGGGCCGGAGACCCAGTACTTC. Protein: CASSALAGGPETQYF.